This entry describes one T cell receptor beta chain. Its target is unknown. The sample is drawn from a study of Ad26.COV2.S vaccination and SARS-CoV-2 variants. Study-level points and caveats: Following vaccination, spike-specific CD8+ and CD4+ T cell responses reportedly exhibited substantial breadth. Vaccine recipients showed a spike-specific TCR breadth that was higher than in placebo recipients.

The CDR3 contains 16 residues. V lost 0 bases, J lost 7 bases, and 4 bases stayed unmatched. CDR1 and CDR2 (germline): MGHRA, YSYEKL. Regarding treatment: some 20 received Ad26.COV2.S at low or high dose, single or two shots; about 5 received placebo; per-sample allocation not given. Sampling occurred on day 63 after the first vaccine or placebo injection. The data were produced by immunoSEQ multiplex PCR, yet TCRdb's version contains in-frame clones alone and is incomplete. The repertoire holds around 270,000 clones, with around 90% as singletons. The sequencing used peripheral blood, collected in a trial of Ad26.COV2.S vaccine versus placebo. The clonotype originates from a person between 18 and 65 years old who received the Ad26.COV2.S COVID-19 vaccine or a placebo. The J gene is TRBJ2-1, the V gene TRBV4-1, with 12 bases that match TRBD1. CDR3 in DNA: TGCGCCAGCAGCCAAGAGGGACAGGGGGCTGTAAATGAGCAGTTCTTC. Translation: CASSQEGQGAVNEQFF.